The next 32 T cell receptor beta chains were all read from a single sample in a study of beta chain features in type 1 diabetes. The study, taken as a whole, reports: Moderate yet significant TCRB CDR3 shortening was seen in Type 1 diabetes patients in all four CD4+ subsets.

Antigens for these TCRs are unknown. Expressed TCRB transcripts were sequenced because the isolated RNA had all been reverse transcribed beforehand. Assay: immunoSEQ multiplex PCR; the TCRdb copy retains only in-frame clones and omits some. The sample lists fewer than 350,000 clones; 15% were seen once. Sequencing was performed on naive CD4+ T cells from blood. These receptor sequences come from a man aged 18 to 30 with type 1 diabetes.

The J gene is TRBJ1-2, the V gene TRBV30; D may be TRBD1 (6 bases). V dropped 3 bases and J dropped 4 bases, with 18 bases sitting between them. The CDR3 extends over 15 amino acids. From germline, CDR1 is GTSNPN and CDR2 SVGIG (reference sequence). CDR3 amino acids: CAWSEGVEGVYGYTF. CDR3 sequence (DNA): TGTGCCTGGAGCGAAGGGGTTGAGGGGGTCTATGGCTACACCTTC.

The chain joins TRBV4-2 to TRBJ2-7, with 7 bases identical to TRBD2. Germline trimming cut 1 base from V and 3 bases from J; bases unmatched to any gene: 6. Germline V gives CDR1 LGHNA, CDR2 YNFKEQ. The CDR3 loop spans 15 amino acids. This CDR3 reads CASSQVPAGIYEQYF. In DNA, the CDR3 is TGTGCCAGCAGCCAAGTTCCAGCGGGAATCTACGAGCAGTACTTC.

This clone was seen more than once but under ten times. V usage is TRBV28 and J usage is TRBJ2-6; 7 bases are a match to TRBD1. CDR1 and CDR2 from the germline V gene are MDHEN and SYDVKM. The CDR3 runs to 21 residues. V lost 5 bases and J lost 0; bases outside the gene matches: 19. The CDR3 nucleotides read TGTGCCAGCAGTCTACTCAACCTGAGGGACAGCCAGATCTCTGGGGCCAACGTCCTGACTTTC. Amino acids: CASSLLNLRDSQISGANVLTF.

This clone has just a few counts. The genes are TRBV25-1 and TRBJ1-5; possibly TRBD1 for D (5 bases). The germline V gene has CDR1 MGHDK and CDR2 SYGVNS. V was clipped by 4 bases and J by 4 bases, with 11 bases between them. The CDR3 has 14 residues. CDR3 DNA: TGTGCCAGCAGTGGGAGGGGTTGGAATCAGCCCCAGCATTTT. Translated: CASSGRGWNQPQHF.

Only a few counts were recorded for this clone. This chain uses TRBV28 with TRBJ2-3; D not certain. The germline gives CDR1 MDHEN, CDR2 SYDVKM. The CDR3 runs 12 residues. V lost 3 bases to trimming and J lost 4 bases, with 5 bases between them. This CDR3 reads CASSFSADTQYF. In DNA form, the CDR3 reads TGTGCCAGCAGTTTTTCCGCAGATACGCAGTATTTT. The variable domain in full, completed from reference TRBV28 and TRBJ2-3, reads DVKVTQSSRYLVKRTGEKVFLECVQDMDHENMFWYRQDPGLGLRLIYFSYDVKMKEKGDIPEGYSVSREKKERFSLILESASTNQTSMYLCASSFSADTQYFGPGTRLTVL.

The chain employs TRBV5-1 and TRBJ2-2; D may be TRBD2 (6 bases). The CDR3 has 15 residues. V was trimmed by 4 bases and J by 2 bases, leaving 12 bases between them. CDR1 is SGHRS, CDR2 YFSETQ, per germline. In nucleotides, the CDR3 is TGCGCCAGCAGCCTAGTTAGCGGTAACACCGGGGAGCTGTTTTTT. Amino acids: CASSLVSGNTGELFF.

This chain joins TRBV11-2 and TRBJ2-5; D perhaps matches TRBD2 (6 bases). The CDR3 extends over 16 amino acids. Germline V gives CDR1 SGHAT, CDR2 FQNNGV. V was clipped by 1 base and J by 1 base, with 13 bases between them. Here the CDR3 DNA reads TGTGCCAGCAGCTTAGGGGGCGGGACCTTCCAAGAGACCCAGTACTTC. Translated, it gives CASSLGGGTFQETQYF.

This chain joins TRBV9 and TRBJ2-1; 8 bases match TRBD2. The germline gives CDR1 SGDLS, CDR2 YYNGEE. The CDR3 spans 16 residues. The V and J ends lost 0 bases and 9 bases, in that order; junction bases with no gene match: 11. This chain's CDR3 is CASSVVSSGTVGEQFF. The CDR3 DNA is TGTGCCAGCAGCGTAGTGAGTAGCGGGACGGTGGGTGAGCAGTTCTTC. Full variable domain (rest looked up from reference TRBV9 and TRBJ2-1): DSGVTQTPKHLITATGQRVTLRCSPRSGDLSVYWYQQSLDQGLQFLIQYYNGEERAKGNILERFSAQQFPDLHSELNLSSLELGDSALYFCASSVVSSGTVGEQFFGPGTRLTVL.

This clone appeared once. This chain links TRBV18 with TRBJ2-5; the match to TRBD1 covers 9 bases. This CDR3 region has 14 residues. Germline V gene lookup returns CDR1 KGHSH and CDR2 LQKENI. Trimming at V came to 3 bases and at J to 4 bases, leaving 3 bases not matched to a gene. The CDR3 loop is CASSPGTGLETQYF. The DNA for the CDR3 is TGTGCCAGCTCACCCGGGACAGGGCTAGAGACCCAGTACTTC.

In nucleotides, the CDR3 is TGTGCCAGCAGGAGAACTAGCGGCTCCTACAATGAGCAGTTCTTC. Residues: CASRRTSGSYNEQFF. The J gene is TRBJ2-1, the V gene TRBV2; 8 bases agree with TRBD2. Germline V gene sequence: CDR1 SNHLY, CDR2 FYNNEI. This CDR3 has 15 residues. The trim removed 6 bases at V and 0 bases at J, leaving 4 bases unmatched. The variable domain in full, completed from reference TRBV2 and TRBJ2-1, reads EPEVTQTPSHQVTQMGQEVILRCVPISNHLYFYWYRQILGQKVEFLVSFYNNEISEKSEIFDDQFSVERPDGSNFTLKIRSTKLEDSAMYFCASRRTSGSYNEQFFGPGTRLTVL.

This clone was counted only a few times. This rearrangement joins TRBV4-3 to TRBJ1-2; 8 bases are shared with TRBD1. The CDR3 has 14 residues. From germline, CDR1 is LGHNA and CDR2 YSLEER. Trimming cost V 0 bases and J 14 bases; bases outside gene matches: 11. Here the CDR3 DNA reads TGCGCCAGCAGCCAAGAGAGGGACAGGCGGGGTTCTACCTTC. The encoded protein is CASSQERDRRGSTF.

This clone was observed a few times. This rearrangement joins TRBV2 to TRBJ2-7; 10 nucleotides align to TRBD2. This CDR3 is built from 15 residues. Germline V gene data show CDR1 as SNHLY and CDR2 as FYNNEI. Trimming took 6 bases from V and 0 from J; bases not matched to a gene: 5. DNA for the CDR3: TGTGCCAGCAGGACTAGCGGGTCTAGCTCCTACGAGCAGTACTTC. This codes for CASRTSGSSSYEQYF.

This clone has just a few counts. Written as DNA, the CDR3 is TGTGCCTGGAGTGCCGCCGGGACAGCTATTCAAACCCTCCACTTT. Translating it yields CAWSAAGTAIQTLHF. The V and J genes are TRBV30 and TRBJ1-6; 7 bases match TRBD1. The CDR3 length is 15 residues. Germline trimming cut 1 base from V and 14 bases from J; bases unmatched to any gene: 14. Per the germline V gene, CDR1 is GTSNPN and CDR2 is SVGIG (reference sequence).

This clone has just a few counts. This chain joins TRBV30 and TRBJ1-3, with a tentative D call TRBD1 (6 bases). Germline values: CDR1 GTSNPN, CDR2 SVGIG (reference sequence). This CDR3 has 12 residues. The germline V and J ends were trimmed by 3 bases and 3 bases, with 6 bases remaining between them. The CDR3 loop reads CAWRDSGNTIYF. The CDR3 DNA is TGTGCCTGGAGGGACAGTGGAAACACCATATATTTT.

This clone was seen more than once but under ten times. This chain connects TRBV21-1 to TRBJ2-5; TRBD1, the table's D call, was not compared with the DNA. TRBV21-1 is reported as a pseudogene. This CDR3 has 14 residues. The CDR3 DNA follows: TGTGCCTTTATTTACAGGGTACTCCAAGAGACCCAGTACTTC. It is translated as CAFIYRVLQETQYF.

V gene TRBV5-1 combines with J gene TRBJ2-1; 7 nucleotides agree with TRBD1. V shed 4 bases, J shed 0 bases, and the junction held 4 bases outside the gene matches. Germline V gene sequence: CDR1 SGHRS, CDR2 YFSETQ. The CDR3 consists of 15 residues. The CDR3 loop is CASSPTGDSYNEQFF. The CDR3 bases are TGCGCCAGCAGCCCCACAGGGGACTCCTACAATGAGCAGTTCTTC. The full variable domain, completed using reference TRBV5-1 and TRBJ2-1, is KAGVTQTPRYLIKTRGQQVTLSCSPISGHRSVSWYQQTPGQGLQFLFEYFSETQRNKGNFPGRFSGRQFSNSRSEMNVSTLELGDSALYLCASSPTGDSYNEQFFGPGTRLTVL.

Concerning this clone itself: Other nucleotide sequences from this sample produce the same CDR3. The chain has TRBV30 and TRBJ2-1, with unresolved D. Germline V gene data show CDR1 as GTSNPN and CDR2 as SVGIG (reference sequence). V was pared by 3 bases and J by 8 bases, with 8 bases between. This CDR3 comprises 11 residues. The CDR3, as DNA: TGTGCCTGGAGCGTGTGGCATGAGCAGTTCTTC. This codes for CAWSVWHEQFF.

This chain uses TRBV11-2 with TRBJ2-5; 9 bases are a match to TRBD2. The germline V gene encodes CDR1 SGHAT and CDR2 FQNNGV. V was clipped by 6 bases and J by 4 bases; unmatched bases: 6. CDR3 length: 14 amino acids. The CDR3 sequence is CASSLGLARETQYF. As DNA, the CDR3 is TGTGCCAGCAGTCTGGGACTAGCAAGAGAGACCCAGTACTTC.

The V call is TRBV9, the J call TRBJ1-2; perhaps TRBD1 as D (5 bases). Germline V lookup: CDR1 SGDLS, CDR2 YYNGEE. The CDR3 is made up of 13 amino acids. V was cut by 0 bases and J by 7 bases, with 10 bases left in between. CDR3 sequence reads: CASSVGGLSGYTF. CDR3 bases: TGTGCCAGCAGCGTAGGGGGCCTTAGTGGCTACACCTTC.

J is TRBJ2-1 and V is TRBV29-1, with 13 bases that match TRBD2. Unmatched junction bases numbered 8, after V lost 5 bases and J lost 1 base. The germline gives CDR1 SQVTM, CDR2 ANQGSEA. The CDR3 is 17 amino acids. CDR3 region: CSVSRLAGGASYNEQFF. In DNA form, the CDR3 reads TGCAGCGTTTCCCGACTAGCGGGAGGAGCATCCTACAATGAGCAGTTCTTC.

The genes are TRBV5-1 and TRBJ1-2; unclear D gene. The CDR3 covers 14 residues. V lost 1 base, J lost 7 bases, and 14 bases lay in between. The germline gives CDR1 SGHRS, CDR2 YFSETQ. In nucleotides, the CDR3 is TGCGCCAGCAGCTTGTTGGGAGAAAGGAGTGGCTACACCTTC. It codes for CASSLLGERSGYTF.

The chain carries TRBV7-2 and TRBJ1-5, with a weak D call TRBD1 (5 bases). This CDR3 is 13 amino acids long. Deletions cut 4 bases from V and 3 bases from J, with 7 bases between. Germline V CDR1 and CDR2: SGHTA, FQGNSA. CDR3 in amino acids: CASSSQVNQPQHF. The CDR3 DNA is TGTGCCAGCAGCTCACAGGTCAATCAGCCCCAGCATTTT.

This clone came up a few times. CDR3 DNA sequence: TGTGCCAGCAGCCACGGACAGGGTTCGAGTGAGCAGTTCTTC. Translated: CASSHGQGSSEQFF. The chain links TRBV11-2 to TRBJ2-1, with 8 bases that match TRBD1. Looked up from germline, CDR1 is SGHAT and CDR2 is FQNNGV. J gave up 9 bases and V 5 bases, and 9 bases lay outside the gene matches. This CDR3 has 14 residues.

J is TRBJ1-2 and V is TRBV9; TRBD1 aligns across 10 bases. The CDR3 is 16 amino acids. Trimming cost V 0 bases and J 4 bases; bases outside gene matches: 6. CDR1 is SGDLS, CDR2 YYNGEE, per germline. Written as DNA, the CDR3 is TGTGCCAGCAGCGTAGGTACCGGGACAGGGGCCTATGGCTACACCTTC. This codes for CASSVGTGTGAYGYTF.

A few counts support this clone. CDR3: CASSARLRGEQFF. DNA for the CDR3: TGTGCCAGCAGCGCCCGTCTTCGGGGTGAGCAGTTCTTC. The gene calls are TRBV9 and TRBJ2-1; D possibly corresponds to TRBD2 (5 bases). The CDR3 runs to 13 residues. Germline CDR1 SGDLS, CDR2 YYNGEE. With 3 bases removed from V and 9 bases from J, the gap between germline ends came to 13 bases.

The chain is built from TRBV7-9 and TRBJ1-1; 8 bases are shared with TRBD1. Trimming removed 4 bases from V and 0 bases from J; junction bases left unmatched: 13. The CDR3 has 18 residues. The germline CDR1 and CDR2 sequences are SEHNR and FQNEAQ (reference sequence). CDR3 residues: CASSSPPGTGSMNTEAFF. CDR3 sequence (DNA): TGTGCCAGCAGCTCCCCACCCGGGACAGGTAGCATGAACACTGAAGCTTTCTTT.

The table lists this clone with a few counts. This chain connects TRBV5-4 to TRBJ2-3; 11 positions match TRBD2. With 0 bases clipped from V and 6 bases from J, the junction kept 6 bases outside the gene matches. In germline, CDR1 is SGHNT, CDR2 YYREEE (reference sequence). This CDR3 region has 16 residues. The CDR3: CASSLGLAGFMDTQYF. The CDR3 nucleotides are TGTGCCAGCAGCTTGGGACTAGCGGGGTTCATGGATACGCAGTATTTT.

The V gene is TRBV18, the J gene TRBJ2-3; D perhaps matches TRBD1 (5 bases). The CDR3 is made up of 13 amino acids. Trimming cost V 5 bases and J 2 bases, with 8 bases left between them. From germline, CDR1 is KGHSH and CDR2 LQKENI. CDR3 in DNA: TGTGCCAGCTCAACAGGTAACACAGATACGCAGTATTTT. Translating it yields CASSTGNTDTQYF. Full variable domain (rest looked up from reference TRBV18 and TRBJ2-3): NAGVMQNPRHLVRRRGQEARLRCSPMKGHSHVYWYRQLPEEGLKFMVYLQKENIIDESGMPKERFSAEFPKEGPSILRIQQVVRGDSAAYFCASSTGNTDTQYFGPGTRLTVL.

In this sample, this clone turned up a few times. The rearrangement joins TRBV28 to TRBJ2-7; TRBD2 matches 12 bases. This CDR3 region has 18 residues. After removal of 2 bases from V and 5 bases from J, the junction contained 13 bases not matched to a gene. Germline lookup yields CDR1 MDHEN and CDR2 SYDVKM. CDR3: CASSLDGRLAGGLDEQYF. In DNA, the CDR3 is TGTGCCAGCAGTTTAGATGGTCGGCTAGCGGGAGGGCTAGACGAGCAGTACTTC. Supplemented by reference TRBV28 and TRBJ2-7, the full variable domain reads DVKVTQSSRYLVKRTGEKVFLECVQDMDHENMFWYRQDPGLGLRLIYFSYDVKMKEKGDIPEGYSVSREKKERFSLILESASTNQTSMYLCASSLDGRLAGGLDEQYFGPGTRLTVT.

Only a few counts were recorded for this clone. The CDR3, as DNA: TGTGCCAGCAGCCCCAACCAGGGGGCGGGCACCGGGGAGCTGTTTTTT. Translated: CASSPNQGAGTGELFF. The chain couples TRBV9 to TRBJ2-2, with 8 positions matching TRBD1. The germline CDR1 and CDR2 sequences are SGDLS and YYNGEE. The CDR3 has 16 residues. The trim removed 4 bases at V and 4 bases at J, leaving 9 bases unmatched.

The chain carries TRBV9 and TRBJ2-5; 9 bases map to TRBD2. V lost 0 bases, J lost 2 bases, and 5 bases stayed unmatched. The CDR3 is made up of 16 amino acids. Germline V lookup: CDR1 SGDLS, CDR2 YYNGEE. The CDR3 loop is CASSVGGGGEQETQYF. The CDR3 region has the DNA TGTGCCAGCAGCGTAGGCGGGGGGGGAGAACAAGAGACCCAGTACTTC.

The V call is TRBV19, the J call TRBJ1-1; D may be TRBD1 (6 bases). Between the trimmed V and J ends, which lost 5 bases and 1 base, there was a span of 8 bases. Germline loops: CDR1 LNHDA, CDR2 SQIVND (reference sequence). This CDR3 spans 13 amino acids. Here the CDR3 DNA reads TGTGCCAGTAGTGGACAGCCGAACACTGAAGCTTTCTTT. It translates to CASSGQPNTEAFF.